Each of the 3 T cell receptor beta chains below was sequenced from the same sample in a study of shared clonotypes between healthy human individuals. CD8 cells classed as naive were CD45RO-negative and positively selected for CCR7, excluding terminally differentiated effector memory CD45RA+ cells. The repertoire was sequenced with immunoSEQ multiplex PCR; TCRdb's copy has only in-frame clones and lacks some. This table holds about 1,900,000 clones, over 85% found once. The specimen sequenced was naive CD8+ T cells sorted from blood. These receptors were collected from a man in his late teens or twenties in good health.

Regarding this clone: Other DNA sequences of this sample code for an identical CDR3. The genes are TRBV4-1 and TRBJ2-7, with D tentatively TRBD1 (6 bases). The CDR3 loop spans 14 amino acids. The V gene lost 2 bases and the J gene lost 2 bases, with 10 bases spanning the gap. Looked up from germline, CDR1 is MGHRA and CDR2 is YSYEKL. The CDR3 sequence is CASSQKTGTYEQYF. As DNA, the CDR3 is TGCGCCAGCAGCCAAAAGACAGGAACCTACGAGCAGTACTTC.

V and J are TRBV4-1 and TRBJ1-1; D call uncertain. This CDR3 comprises 16 residues. Germline V gene lookup returns CDR1 MGHRA and CDR2 YSYEKL. V lost 1 base, J lost 0 bases, and 12 bases lay in between. For the CDR3, the DNA is TGCGCCAGCAGCCAAGGATCGGAGGGAGTGAACACTGAAGCTTTCTTT. This translates into CASSQGSEGVNTEAFF.

V is TRBV7-9 and J is TRBJ1-2; 9 bases fit TRBD1. This CDR3 spans 16 amino acids. CDR1 is SEHNR and CDR2 is FQNEAQ in the germline V gene (reference sequence). Losses at the gene ends were 4 bases for V and 0 bases for J; bases not matched to a gene: 6. As DNA, the CDR3 is TGTGCCAGCAGCTCCGGGACAGGGATGGCTAACTATGGCTACACCTTC. This gives the protein CASSSGTGMANYGYTF.